This TCR beta chain was sequenced in a study of control samples from healthy donors and cancer patients (TCRdb year 2020). From the cysteine up to the phenylalanine, the CDR3 has a length of 13 residues. The DNA shown is the 39-base CDR3, in frame from base 1. As encoded in the germline V gene, CDR1 is SGHNT while CDR2 is YENEEA. V is cut back by 5 bases and J by 5 bases, with 4 bases in the junction unmatched. The library was prepared using the immunoSEQ multiplex PCR assay. TCRdb retrieved this table from immuneACCESS and kept in-frame rearrangements only. Not all clones are present; in checked studies, unresolved V genes account for under half, and no reason is known for the remainder. The sample table shows approximately 140,000 clones, and roughly 92% are seen once. In total, the top ten clones hold roughly 10% of the sample. Regarding this clone: Its antigen is still unknown. No qualities accompany the bases; no much larger clone lies one base away.

The sample comprised blood. The TCR comes from a man aged 25 to 40 in good health. The V gene is TRBV11-3 and the J gene is TRBJ1-1; 8 bases in the junction line up with TRBD1. The DNA is TGTGCCAGCAGCCCCCGGACAGGGACTGAAGCTTTCTTT. Translation gives CASSPRTGTEAFF.